This is a list of T cell receptor beta chains from one sample in a study of T cell responses to AZD1222 COVID-19 vaccine. Profiled with immunoSEQ multiplex PCR; TCRdb holds only in-frame clones, not every one. The table has 75,000 to 100,000 clones, roughly 88% seen once. Sequences were derived from peripheral blood, sampled on day 0 of AZD1222 vaccination. These receptor sequences come from an adult in good health. The CDR3 runs from the conserved cysteine through the conserved F or W. Each record gives: clone size, D gene, V gene, J gene, CDR3 DNA, CDR3 protein. The D gene is left open where the match is weak. Clone size is stated in some rows and not others, as once, few, many or a class when expanded.

>once|.|TRBV5-6|TRBJ1-1
TGTGCCAGCAGCTTGGAAGGGGGTTTGACTGAAGCTTTCTTT
CASSLEGGLTEAFF
>.|TRBD1|TRBV4-3|TRBJ2-7
TGCGCCAGCAGCCAAGTACAGGGGACAGGCTACGAGCAGTACTTC
CASSQVQGTGYEQYF
>.|.|TRBV2|TRBJ1-3
TGTGCCAGCAGTGGAGGAGGAAACACCATATATTTT
CASSGGGNTIYF
>.|.|TRBV19|TRBJ1-1
TGTGCCAGTTCCACGACCCAAAACACTGAAGCTTTCTTT
CASSTTQNTEAFF
>.|.|TRBV3-1/TRBV3-2|TRBJ2-5
TGTGCCAGCAGGCTGGTAGCGGCTAGGTACCAAGAGACCCAGTACTTC
CASRLVAARYQETQYF
>.|.|TRBV18|TRBJ1-5
TGTGCCAGCTCACCAGGGAGAGATAGCAATCAGCCCCAGCATTTT
CASSPGRDSNQPQHF
>.|.|TRBV5-4|TRBJ2-3
TGTGCCAGTTCCGGGCCCACAGATACGCAGTATTTT
CASSGPTDTQYF
>.|.|TRBV9|TRBJ1-5
TGTGCCAGCAGCGTGGGGGATCAGCCCCAGCATTTT
CASSVGDQPQHF
>.|.|TRBV5-4|TRBJ2-7
TGTGCCAGCAGCCTTTTTCCGGGCTCCTACGAGCAGTACTTC
CASSLFPGSYEQYF
>.|.|TRBV7-7|TRBJ2-5
TGTGCTAGCAGCGTACAGGGTGCCCCAGAGACCCAGTACTTC
CASSVQGAPETQYF
>.|TRBD2|TRBV3-1/TRBV3-2|TRBJ2-1
TGTGCCAGCAGCCTTCGGACTAGCGGGGGACGAAACAATGAGCAGTTCTTC
CASSLRTSGGRNNEQFF
>.|.|TRBV15|TRBJ2-7
TGTGCCACCAGGGCCACAACGAGCTCCTACGAGCAGTACTTC
CATRATTSSYEQYF
>.|TRBD1|TRBV27|TRBJ1-4
TGTGCCAGCTCCGGGGACAGTAATGAAAAACTGTTTTTT
CASSGDSNEKLFF
>.|TRBD1|TRBV4-1|TRBJ2-7
TGCGCCAGCAGCCAAGCTACGGGACAGGGGTACGAGCAGTACTTC
CASSQATGQGYEQYF
>.|.|TRBV28|TRBJ2-7
TGTGCCAGCAGGGGGGTCCGGTACGAGCAGTACTTC
CASRGVRYEQYF
>.|.|TRBV6-2/TRBV6-3|TRBJ2-5
TGTGCCAGCAGCCCAGGACATGGAGGGGAGACCCAGTACTTC
CASSPGHGGETQYF
>.|.|TRBV4-1|TRBJ2-3
TGCGCCAGCAGCCAAGAAGGTTTCCCCGATACGCAGTATTTT
CASSQEGFPDTQYF
>.|.|TRBV6-2/TRBV6-3|TRBJ1-2
TGTGCCAGCAGTACAGGACAGACCTTCTATGGCTACACCTTC
CASSTGQTFYGYTF
>.|.|TRBV6-1|TRBJ2-2
TGTGCCAGCAGTGAAGCGCTCCAGAGCGCCGGGGAGCTGTTTTTT
CASSEALQSAGELFF
>.|TRBD1|TRBV28|TRBJ1-5
TGTGCCAGCAGTACCCGACAGGGTGGGAGCAATCAGCCCCAGCATTTT
CASSTRQGGSNQPQHF